The 22 T cell receptor beta chains reported below all come from one sample, sequenced in a study of T cells in narcolepsy. Assay: immunoSEQ multiplex PCR; the TCRdb copy retains only in-frame clones and omits some. The sample lists roughly 10,000 clones; around 75% were seen once. Sequencing was performed on CD45RA- memory CD8+ T cells from PBMCs. The origin of the receptors is a human donor with narcolepsy.

This chain connects TRBV4-2 to TRBJ2-1; unclear D gene. CDR3 length equals 15 residues. V was trimmed by 5 bases and J by 0 bases, leaving 11 bases between them. Germline V gene data show CDR1 as LGHNA and CDR2 as YNFKEQ. CDR3 sequence: CASSLTLLSYNEQFF. Written as DNA, the CDR3 is TGTGCCAGCAGCTTAACCCTACTCTCCTACAATGAGCAGTTCTTC.

The J gene is TRBJ2-3, the V gene TRBV5-5; the D gene is possibly TRBD1 (6 bases). The V gene lost 0 bases and the J gene lost 3 bases, with 17 bases spanning the gap. Germline V gives CDR1 SGHKS, CDR2 YYEKEE (reference sequence). CDR3 length: 17 amino acids. The DNA for the CDR3 is TGTGCCAGCAGCTTGGCCTTCAGTTGGGGGCAAACAGATACGCAGTATTTT. The encoded protein is CASSLAFSWGQTDTQYF.

This clone qualifies as large. J is TRBJ2-2 and V is TRBV4-2; D gene unclear. CDR3 size: 14 residues. Germline V gene data show CDR1 as LGHNA and CDR2 as YNFKEQ. V lost 5 bases, J lost 1 base, and 8 bases lay in between. For the CDR3, the DNA is TGTGCCAGCAGCGAAGGGTTGAACACCGGGGAGCTGTTTTTT. The encoded protein is CASSEGLNTGELFF.

This clone was counted once. V and J are TRBV5-8 and TRBJ2-7; D ambiguous. CDR3 length equals 13 residues. Trimming stripped 0 bases from V and 7 bases from J, with 11 bases between. Germline V lookup: CDR1 SGHTS, CDR2 YDEGEE. The CDR3 region has the DNA TGTGCCAGCAGCTTGGGGGGTAGCTGGGAGCAGTACTTC. It encodes CASSLGGSWEQYF.

V is TRBV7-6 and J is TRBJ2-1; 7 bases match TRBD2. Per germline, CDR1 SGHVS and CDR2 FNYEAQ. V lost 4 bases to trimming and J lost 9 bases; unmatched junction nucleotides: 12. The CDR3 loop spans 15 amino acids. CDR3 sequence reads: CASSSTGEGRSEQFF. The CDR3 nucleotides read TGTGCCAGCAGCTCCACGGGGGAGGGCCGGAGTGAGCAGTTCTTC.

This chain uses TRBV11-2 with TRBJ1-4; D gene uncertain. Trimming removed 2 bases from V and 5 bases from J, with 0 bases in between. This CDR3 comprises 11 residues. Germline V gene lookup returns CDR1 SGHAT and CDR2 FQNNGV. The CDR3 protein is CASSLNEKLFF. The CDR3 nucleotides are TGTGCCAGCAGCTTAAATGAAAAACTGTTTTTT.

The rearrangement links TRBV6-4 to TRBJ2-3, with 12 positions matching TRBD2. This CDR3 spans 14 amino acids. V lost 4 bases, J lost 4 bases, and 0 bases stayed unmatched. Germline assignment: CDR1 MRHNA and CDR2 SNTAGT. The CDR3 DNA reads TGTGCCAGCAGTGGGACTAGCGGGGCAGATACGCAGTATTTT. Its protein product is CASSGTSGADTQYF.

V is TRBV6-5 and J is TRBJ2-5, with D tentatively TRBD1 (7 bases). Germline-derived CDR1 and CDR2 are MNHEY and SVGAGI. The V gene lost 0 bases and the J gene lost 6 bases, with 17 bases spanning the gap. The CDR3 is 16 residues long. The CDR3 DNA sequence: TGTGCCAGCAGTTACTCAGCCCGAGCAGGGGGGAAGACCCAGTACTTC. Translated: CASSYSARAGGKTQYF.

This chain joins TRBV29-1 and TRBJ2-1; no definite D call. This CDR3 spans 16 amino acids. V was shortened by 0 bases and J by 5 bases, with 17 bases between the two germline ends. In germline, CDR1 is SQVTM, CDR2 ANQGSEA. The CDR3 here is CSVEDHGIPGDNEQFF. Written as DNA, the CDR3 is TGCAGCGTTGAAGATCATGGGATCCCGGGCGACAATGAGCAGTTCTTC.

This clone is medium-sized in the sample. The chain employs TRBV4-3 and TRBJ2-3, with D tentatively TRBD1 or TRBD2 (6 bases each). V was clipped by 1 base and J by 2 bases, with 10 bases between them. Germline loops: CDR1 LGHNA, CDR2 YSLEER. The length of the CDR3 is 15 residues. The CDR3 loop reads CASSQGGAHTDTQYF. The CDR3 DNA follows: TGCGCCAGCAGCCAAGGGGGGGCACACACAGATACGCAGTATTTT.

The chain couples TRBV7-2 to TRBJ2-7, with 8 bases identical to TRBD2. The CDR3 totals 15 residues. In germline, CDR1 is SGHTA, CDR2 FQGNSA. V lost 3 bases to trimming and J lost 3 bases; unmatched junction nucleotides: 7. The CDR3 reads CASSFRAGVDYEQYF. CDR3 bases: TGTGCCAGCAGCTTTCGAGCGGGAGTCGACTACGAGCAGTACTTC.

The chain joins TRBV13 to TRBJ2-6; weak D call: TRBD1 (7 bases). Germline V gene lookup returns CDR1 PRHDT and CDR2 FYEKMQ (reference sequence). Trimming removed 0 bases from V and 2 bases from J, with 14 bases in between. The CDR3 contains 18 residues. This CDR3 is CASSLGGLTGAGANVLTF. In DNA, the CDR3 is TGTGCCAGCAGCTTAGGTGGACTAACAGGGGCTGGGGCCAACGTCCTGACTTTC.

V and J are TRBV27 and TRBJ2-2; the D gene is possibly TRBD2 (6 bases). The V gene's germline CDR1 is MNHEY and CDR2 SMNVEV (reference sequence). CDR3 size: 14 residues. Trimming pared 6 bases from V and 2 bases from J, leaving 10 bases between. In nucleotides, the CDR3 is TGTGCCAGCAGACCGGGACTCAACACCGGGGAGCTGTTTTTT. As protein: CASRPGLNTGELFF.

This clone came up a few times. Other nucleotide sequences from this sample produce the same CDR3. The rearrangement links TRBV7-9 to TRBJ1-5, with D hard to call. V was cut by 1 base and J by 3 bases, with 7 bases left in between. Germline assignment: CDR1 SEHNR and CDR2 FQNEAQ (reference sequence). The CDR3 is 14 residues long. CDR3 coding DNA: TGTGCCAGCAGCTTAGACGGGTTCAATCAGCCCCAGCATTTT. This gives the protein CASSLDGFNQPQHF.

The gene calls are TRBV10-3 and TRBJ2-3; 10 bases match TRBD1. The V segment lost 2 bases and the J segment 0 bases; nucleotides outside the gene matches: 14. The germline gives CDR1 ENHRY, CDR2 SYGVKD. The CDR3 is 20 amino acids. This chain's CDR3 is CAISEPTPGTGEFSTDTQYF. The CDR3 DNA is TGTGCCATCAGTGAGCCAACCCCCGGGACAGGGGAATTTAGCACAGATACGCAGTATTTT.

The rearrangement joins TRBV4-1 to TRBJ2-7; no firm D call. Germline CDR1 MGHRA, CDR2 YSYEKL. This CDR3 is built from 11 residues. V lost 3 bases to trimming and J lost 5 bases, with 5 bases between them. The chain's CDR3 is CASSQGNEQYF. CDR3 sequence (DNA): TGCGCCAGCAGCCAGGGTAACGAGCAGTACTTC.

This chain uses TRBV7-9 with TRBJ2-1, with TRBD2 identical over 10 bases. This CDR3 contains 16 residues. CDR1 and CDR2 (germline): SEHNR, FQNEAQ (reference sequence). Losses at the gene ends were 5 bases for V and 3 bases for J; bases not matched to a gene: 7. CDR3 DNA: TGTGCCAGCAGCCCCGGACTAGCGGCCCTCTACAATGAGCAGTTCTTC. Amino acids: CASSPGLAALYNEQFF.

Concerning this clone itself: In the same sample, other DNA sequences code for this CDR3. The chain links TRBV27 to TRBJ1-1; D unclear. Trimming removed 4 bases from V and 2 bases from J, with 2 bases in between. The CDR3 is 11 amino acids. Germline CDR1 is MNHEY and CDR2 is SMNVEV (reference sequence). CDR3 coding DNA: TGTGCCAGCAGTTCTAACACTGAAGCTTTCTTT. Translated, it gives CASSSNTEAFF.

The chain employs TRBV7-6 and TRBJ2-1; 14 bases line up with TRBD2. V gave up 0 bases and J gave up 9 bases; unmatched junction bases: 1. CDR3 length: 15 residues. Germline V gene data show CDR1 as SGHVS and CDR2 as FNYEAQ. CDR3 coding DNA: TGTGCCAGCAGCTTAGCGGGACTAGCGGGGGCTGAGCAGTTCTTC. It yields the protein CASSLAGLAGAEQFF. Full variable domain (missing parts from reference TRBV7-6 and TRBJ2-1): GAGVSQSPRYKVTKRGQDVALRCDPISGHVSLYWYRQALGQGPEFLTYFNYEAQQDKSGLPNDRFSAERPEGSISTLTIQRTEQRDSAMYRCASSLAGLAGAEQFFGPGTRLTVL.

About this clone itself: A much larger clone differs by one base, so this may be a read error. Additional DNA sequences in this sample encode the identical CDR3. This chain links TRBV7-7 with TRBJ2-7, with D unresolved. The CDR3 totals 13 residues. The V end lost 3 bases, the J end lost 2 bases, and 8 bases lay between the germline ends. Germline lookup yields CDR1 SSHAT and CDR2 FNYEAQ (reference sequence). The CDR3 sequence: CASSFAGAYEQYF. CDR3 DNA: TGTGCCAGCAGCTTCGCAGGAGCCTACGAGCAGTACTTC. Variable domain in full (rest from reference TRBV7-7 and TRBJ2-7): GAGVSQSPRYKVTKRGQDVTLRCDPISSHATLYWYQQALGQGPEFLTYFNYEAQPDKSGLPSDRFSAERPEGSISTLTIQRTEQRDSAMYRCASSFAGAYEQYFGPGTRLTVT.

The CDR3 protein is CASSQGTSGGSDEQYF. The CDR3 DNA sequence: TGCGCCAGCAGCCAAGGAACTAGCGGTGGGTCGGACGAGCAGTACTTC. This sequence joins TRBV4-1 and TRBJ2-7; 8 nucleotides agree with TRBD2. The CDR3 is 16 residues long. The V and J ends lost 1 base and 5 bases, in that order; junction bases with no gene match: 10. The V gene's germline CDR1 is MGHRA and CDR2 YSYEKL.

This chain connects TRBV6-9 to TRBJ2-1; no clear D. V shed 5 bases and J shed 7 bases, with 12 bases lying between them. The CDR3 covers 13 residues. The germline V gene has CDR1 MNHGY and CDR2 SVAAGI. DNA of the CDR3: TGTGCCAGCAGTGAAAGTTGGGGAAATGAGCAGTTCTTC. The encoded protein is CASSESWGNEQFF.